The 5 T cell receptor beta chains listed next were all sequenced from one sample in a study of cytomegalovirus exposure and HLA in healthy donors. The PCR contained 60 Vbeta and 13 Jbeta primers. Profiled with immunoSEQ multiplex PCR; TCRdb holds only in-frame clones, not every one. The sample yields approximately 170,000 clones, around 80% seen once. The sequenced material came from PBMCs. Receptor source: a woman between 40 and 55 years old in good health and CMV-seropositive.

J is TRBJ1-6 and V is TRBV7-2; D is perhaps TRBD1 (5 bases). Germline V gene sequence: CDR1 SGHTA, CDR2 FQGNSA. The CDR3 sequence is 16 residues long. Trimming shortened V by 6 bases and J by 10 bases, and 22 bases separated the two germline ends. DNA of the CDR3: TGTGCCAGCAGTCCCAGGAGCCCCCTCACAGGCTCACCCCTCCACTTT. Amino acids: CASSPRSPLTGSPLHF.

The chain carries TRBV11-2 and TRBJ1-2; D is uncertain. Germline CDR1 and CDR2: SGHAT and FQNNGV. The CDR3 spans 13 residues. V lost 5 bases and J 5 bases, leaving 12 bases between the germline ends. The CDR3 is CASSVTGYYGYTF. CDR3 nucleotide sequence: TGTGCCAGCAGCGTGACGGGTTATTATGGCTACACCTTC. The complete variable domain, with remaining parts taken from reference TRBV11-2 and TRBJ1-2, reads EAGVAQSPRYKIIEKRQSVAFWCNPISGHATLYWYQQILGQGPKLLIQFQNNGVVDDSQLPKDRFSAERLKGVDSTLKIQPAKLEDSAVYLCASSVTGYYGYTFGSGTRLTVV.

The J gene is TRBJ2-7, the V gene TRBV7-3, with 9 nucleotides matching TRBD1. Germline CDR1 SGHTA, CDR2 FQGTGA. This CDR3 region has 20 residues. The V gene end was trimmed by 3 bases and the J gene end by 5 bases; junction bases not matched to a gene: 23. The CDR3 nucleotides read TGTGCCAGCAGCTTGCACCCCATCGCGACAGGGGGAATGAGTTCCAACGAGCAGTACTTC. This gives the protein CASSLHPIATGGMSSNEQYF.

V and J are TRBV27 and TRBJ1-2; D may be TRBD1 (5 bases). The V and J ends lost 3 bases and 7 bases respectively, with 12 bases between them. Germline lookup yields CDR1 MNHEY and CDR2 SMNVEV (reference sequence). The CDR3 extends over 13 amino acids. CDR3 sequence (DNA): TGTGCCAGCAGTTTCCCGGGACTCCGTGGCTACACCTTC. This translates into CASSFPGLRGYTF.

This CDR3 reads CASSLGLAGGSIGAQYF. As DNA, the CDR3 is TGTGCCAGTAGTCTGGGACTAGCGGGGGGCTCCATCGGTGCGCAGTATTTT. This sequence joins TRBV19 and TRBJ2-3; TRBD2 agrees at 15 bases. Germline CDR1 LNHDA, CDR2 SQIVND (reference sequence). CDR3 length equals 17 residues. V was clipped by 5 bases and J by 10 bases; unmatched bases: 13.